This TCR beta chain was sequenced for a study of blood T cells in healthy people across ages. Between the trimmed V and J ends, which lost 1 base and 3 bases, there was a span of 12 bases. From germline, CDR1 is MNHNS and CDR2 SASEGT. The CDR3 totals 15 residues. This clonotype was counted a few times. Combining a sample-barcoded 5' primer with a J-beta primer mix, a second PCR ran for about 6 to 11 cycles. TCRdb recomputed calls from the 5' RACE reads with MiXCR, one row per CDR3 protein. Of fewer than 1,200,000 distinct CDR3 sequences listed, about 25% are singletons. Separately, the same data were catalogued under a study of T cells of mothers and their children.

The specimen was blood. This sequence was found in a girl aged 2-15 years in good health. This rearrangement joins TRBV6-1 to TRBJ1-2; D gene uncertain. The CDR3 here is CASSEEPRVYYGYTF. The CDR3 region has the DNA TGTGCCAGCAGTGAAGAGCCCCGGGTATACTATGGCTACACCTTC.